This TCR beta chain comes out of a study of blood T cell repertoires in COVID-19. Background on the study: The analysed material was cDNA or gDNA that came from T cells, B-cell-depleted T cells, or PBMCs.

V was trimmed by 3 bases and J by 3 bases, leaving 18 bases between them. Germline lookup yields CDR1 DFQATT and CDR2 SNEGSKA (reference sequence). CDR3 length equals 15 residues. Original processing methods: Amplification of reference gene primers was used by the study to estimate nucleated cell counts. Using immunoSEQ multiplex PCR, the repertoire was profiled, and TCRdb retains in-frame clones only, with some absent. From that table come the V and J calls and clone size; the DNA was used to work out D and trimming. The data contain roughly 250,000 clones, 65% to 80% of them singletons. This chain joins TRBV20-1 and TRBJ2-7; D might be TRBD2 (6 bases). Sequencing input: peripheral blood. This TCR came from a woman aged 40 to 49 with active or convalescent COVID-19. CDR3 bases: TGCAGTGCTAGTTTATGGGGGGAGGACGACTACGAGCAGTACTTC. Translating gives CSASLWGEDDYEQYF.